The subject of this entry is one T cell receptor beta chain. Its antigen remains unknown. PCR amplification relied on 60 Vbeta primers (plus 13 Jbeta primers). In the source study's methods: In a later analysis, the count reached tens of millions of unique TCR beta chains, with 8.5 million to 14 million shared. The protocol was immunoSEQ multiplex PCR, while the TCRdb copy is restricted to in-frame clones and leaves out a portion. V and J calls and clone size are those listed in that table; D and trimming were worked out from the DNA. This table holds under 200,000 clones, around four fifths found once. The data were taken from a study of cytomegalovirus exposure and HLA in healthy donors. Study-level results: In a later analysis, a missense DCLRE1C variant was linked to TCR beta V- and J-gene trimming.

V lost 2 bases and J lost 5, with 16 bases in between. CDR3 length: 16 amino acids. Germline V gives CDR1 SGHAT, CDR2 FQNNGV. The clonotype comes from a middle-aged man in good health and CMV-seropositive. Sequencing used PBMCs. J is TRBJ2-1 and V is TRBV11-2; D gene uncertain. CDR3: CASSLQLQSLDNEQFF. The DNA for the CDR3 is TGTGCCAGCAGCTTACAACTCCAAAGTCTCGACAATGAGCAGTTCTTC.